These T cell receptor beta chains were read from a single sample in a study of tumor and adjacent non-tumor tissue in lung cancer. TCRdb reprocessed the multiplex PCR reads via MiXCR and lists one record per CDR3 protein. The sample lists about 75,000 distinct CDR3 sequences, 77% seen once, with 10% to 15% in the top ten. The sample consisted of lung tumor tissue. These TCRs come from a woman between 45 and 65 years old with non-small cell lung cancer. The CDR3 runs from the conserved cysteine through the conserved F or W. A D gene is named only where the DNA matches it firmly. A row's size may be missing; if present it is once, few, many or a size class.

abundance,d_gene,j_gene,v_gene,CDR3nt,CDR3aa
.,TRBD2,TRBJ2-2,TRBV11-3,TGTGCCACCAGCCTAGCGGGGGGCACCGGGATGCTGTTTTTT,CATSLAGGTGMLFF
.,.,TRBJ2-1,TRBV5-1,TGCGCCAGCAACTTGGGAGGTGGGCAGTTCTTC,CASNLGGGQFF
.,.,TRBJ2-1,TRBV6-6,TGTGCCAGTAGACCCCAAGCGGCCCCCTACAATGAGCAGTTCTTC,CASRPQAAPYNEQFF
.,.,TRBJ2-1,TRBV10-2,TGCGCCAGCAATGTTAGTACGGGCACTGAGCAGTTCTTC,CASNVSTGTEQFF
once,TRBD1,TRBJ2-7,TRBV5-1,TGCACCAGCAGCTTGGTGGGAGACAGGGATCGTGAGCAGTACTTC,CTSSLVGDRDREQYF
once,.,TRBJ2-5,TRBV28,TGTGCCAGCAGTCTGGCCATTGTGGAGACCCAGTACTTC,CASSLAIVETQYF
.,.,TRBJ2-7,TRBV11-3,TGTGCTAGCAGCTTAGGCTATTCGTCGGCTGGGCACTACTTC,CASSLGYSSAGHYF
.,.,TRBJ2-1,TRBV29-1,TGCAGCGTTCAGGCGGGGTACTATGAGCAGCTCTTC,CSVQAGYYEQLF
few,.,TRBJ2-1,TRBV7-2,TGTGCCAGCAGCTTAAAGTCGGGATCCTACAATGAGCAGTTCTTC,CASSLKSGSYNEQFF
few,.,TRBJ2-5,TRBV7-8,TGTGCTAGCAGCCTACCCAGGAAGGAGACCCAGTACTTC,CASSLPRKETQYF
.,.,TRBJ2-1,TRBV13,TGTGCCAGCAACCCAACGAGGGGACTTCACAATGAGCAGTTCTTC,CASNPTRGLHNEQFF
many,TRBD2,TRBJ2-1,TRBV6-4,TGTGCCAGCAGTGGGGGGACTAGCGGGAGCAATGAGCAGTTCTTC,CASSGGTSGSNEQFF
.,.,TRBJ1-1,TRBV6-5,TGTGCCAGCAGTCACTCGAACATCGAAGCTTTCTTT,CASSHSNIEAFF
.,TRBD2,TRBJ2-1,TRBV30,TGTGCCTGGAGACCCCAGGTAGCGGGAGGTGGAAGTGAGCAATTCTTC,CAWRPQVAGGGSEQFF
.,TRBD2,TRBJ2-3,TRBV6-1,TGTGCCAGCAGTGATAGGTCGGGAGGGGCAGATACCCAGTATTTT,CASSDRSGGADTQYF
once,TRBD2,TRBJ2-1,TRBV29-1,TGCAGCGTTAAAAAGGGGGGGACTAGCGGGATGACCTACAACGAGCAGTTCTTC,CSVKKGGTSGMTYNEQFF
.,.,TRBJ2-1,TRBV10-2,TGCGCCAACAGGGACCTACTAGAGCTGTACAATGAGCAGTTCTTC,CANRDLLELYNEQFF
.,.,TRBJ2-5,TRBV29-1,TGCGGCGTTGAAACGACCTTACGTCAAGAAACCCAGTACTTC,CGVETTLRQETQYF
medium-sized,TRBD2,TRBJ2-1,TRBV4-1,TGCGCCAGCAGCCGAGGCGGGAGGGACAATGAGCAGTTCTTC,CASSRGGRDNEQFF
many,TRBD2,TRBJ2-1,TRBV10-3,TGTGCCATCAGTGAGGGGACTAGCACATACAATGAGCAGTTCTTC,CAISEGTSTYNEQFF
.,TRBD1,TRBJ1-2,TRBV6-1,TGTGCCAACAGCGAAAGGACAGGGTCCCATGGCTACACCTTC,CANSERTGSHGYTF
once,.,TRBJ2-1,TRBV12-2,TGTGCAAGTCGCTCTCGACTAACGCCTAGAGAGAATGAACAGTTCTTC,CASRSRLTPRENEQFF
.,TRBD2,TRBJ2-1,TRBV10-3,TGTGCCATCAGTGAGCCTGGACTAGCGGGAAAGAATGAGGAGTTATTC,CAISEPGLAGKNEELF
.,TRBD2,TRBJ2-3,TRBV10-2,TGCGCCATCAGTGAGCCGCCAGTGCGGGGGAGCACATATACGCAGTATTTT,CAISEPPVRGSTYTQYF
.,.,TRBJ2-2,TRBV6-5,TGTGCCAGTGGTCGGCAGGGTGGGACCGGGGAGCTGTTTTTT,CASGRQGGTGELFF
.,.,TRBJ2-1,TRBV4-2,TGTGCCAGCAGCCAAGAGGCGAGTGGCGGGCCCTACAATGAGCAGTCCTTC,CASSQEASGGPYNEQSF
.,TRBD1,TRBJ1-5,TRBV15,TGTGCCACCAGCAGAGAGGCAGCGGGACAGGGTTTTCAGTCCCAGCATTTT,CATSREAAGQGFQSQHF
.,.,TRBJ1-2,TRBV11-2,TGTGCCAGCAGCCTCAGGGTGGGGGGTGGCTACAACTTC,CASSLRVGGGYNF
.,.,TRBJ1-1,TRBV4-1,TGCGACAGTAGCTTGGATTCGAACACTCAAGCTTTCTTT,CDSSLDSNTQAFF
.,.,TRBJ2-4,TRBV6-1,TGTGTCGGCAGGGGACAATCCAAAAACATTCAGTACTTC,CVGRGQSKNIQYF
.,TRBD1,TRBJ1-2,TRBV11-2,TGTGCCAACAGCTTAAGCCCCTCCGGGACAGCATATGGCTACACCTTC,CANSLSPSGTAYGYTF
.,.,TRBJ2-1,TRBV4-1,TGCGCCAGCAGCCAAGAGTTGTGGAGTTCCTACAATGAGCAATTCTTC,CASSQELWSSYNEQFF
many,TRBD1,TRBJ2-7,TRBV10-3,TGTGCCATCAGTGAGACAACAGGGGGTATAGGTTCCTACGAGCAGTACTTC,CAISETTGGIGSYEQYF
.,.,TRBJ2-7,TRBV6-1,TGTGCCAGCAGTGAAAGTGGTAACTCGTTCTACGAGCAGTACTTC,CASSESGNSFYEQYF
.,.,TRBJ2-3,TRBV5-4,TGTGCCAGCAGCCACATACGAGGAATACTTCTGAGCACAGATACGCATTATTTT,CASSHIRGILLSTDTHYF
.,.,TRBJ2-1,TRBV4-1,TGCGCCAGCAGCCAATATCGTCCCCCATCCTACAATGAGCAGTTCTTC,CASSQYRPPSYNEQFF
few,.,TRBJ2-5,TRBV7-2,TGTGCCAGCAGCTTAGGGGGGCCGGGTTGGCGCCAAGAGACCCAGTACTTC,CASSLGGPGWRQETQYF
.,TRBD1,TRBJ2-2,TRBV5-8,TGTGCCAGCAGCTTGTTGTGGACAGGGGTCGGGGAGCTGTTATTT,CASSLLWTGVGELLF
.,TRBD2,TRBJ2-1,TRBV7-9,TGTGCCAGCAGCCCAAGGTGGACTAGCGGCCTTTACGATGAGCAGTTCTTC,CASSPRWTSGLYDEQFF
many,.,TRBJ2-7,TRBV7-9,TGTGCCAGCAGCTTAGAGGTGGCAGCCAACGAGCAGTACTTC,CASSLEVAANEQYF
.,.,TRBJ2-7,TRBV4-1,TGCGCCAGCAGCCAAGAATCCCCAGCTACTGATAGCTCCTACGAGCAGTACTTC,CASSQESPATDSSYEQYF
.,.,TRBJ1-1,TRBV11-1,TGTGCCAGCAGCTTACTCTGGTGTGGGATGAACACTGAAGCCTTCTTT,CASSLLWCGMNTEAFF
many,TRBD2,TRBJ2-3,TRBV5-4,TGTGCCAGCAGCTTGGCAAGCGGGAGTGGCACAGATACGCAGTATTTT,CASSLASGSGTDTQYF
.,.,TRBJ1-1,TRBV2,TGTGCCAGCATTGAAGATTGGGGGATAGCTTTCTTT,CASIEDWGIAFF
.,TRBD1,TRBJ2-5,TRBV5-1,TGCGCCAGCAGCGTGGGACAGGGTGACGAGACCCAGTACTTC,CASSVGQGDETQYF
.,.,TRBJ1-4,TRBV4-2,TGTGCCAGCAGCCAAGATACCTGGACAAGGGGCGAAAAACTATTTTTT,CASSQDTWTRGEKLFF
.,TRBD1,TRBJ1-5,TRBV12-3/TRBV12-4,TGTGCCAGCAGTTTCCGGGCACCATTCGGGACAGACCTAAATCAGCCCCAGCGTTTT,CASSFRAPFGTDLNQPQRF
once,TRBD2,TRBJ2-7,TRBV6-1,TGTGCTAGCAGTGAATTACTGGAGGGGCGGGAGAGCCTCCCCTCCTACGAGCAGTGCTTC,CASSELLEGRESLPSYEQCF
.,.,TRBJ1-5,TRBV6-2/TRBV6-3,TGTGCCAGTAGTGACGTAATACAGCCCCAGCATTTT,CASSDVIQPQHF
.,TRBD1,TRBJ2-7,TRBV10-3,TGTGCCAACAGTGCGGAGGACAGGGGGGACTACGAGCAGTACTTC,CANSAEDRGDYEQYF
.,.,TRBJ1-2,TRBV4-1,TGCGTCAGCAGCCGACCGACAGCTAACTACGGCTACACCTTC,CVSSRPTANYGYTF
few,TRBD1,TRBJ2-2,TRBV20-1,TGCAGTTCCAGGACCCGGACAGGGATGAACACCGGGGAGCTGTTTTTT,CSSRTRTGMNTGELFF